These 6 T cell receptor beta chains share one sample of origin, sequenced in a study of blood T cell repertoires in COVID-19. Method: immunoSEQ multiplex PCR; TCRdb's copy keeps in-frame clones and lacks some. In the table there are roughly 140,000 clones, 75% to 85% of which are singletons. The sequenced sample consisted of peripheral blood. These TCRs come from a man in his 70s who had recovered from COVID-19.

The chain has TRBV5-1 and TRBJ2-7; perhaps TRBD2 as D (5 bases). The CDR3 consists of 13 residues. V was cut by 0 bases and J by 4 bases, with 8 bases left in between. Germline CDR1 is SGHRS and CDR2 is YFSETQ. DNA for the CDR3: TGCGCCAGCAGCTTGGCCCCGGGGTACGAGCAGTACTTC. Translated: CASSLAPGYEQYF.

This clone was detected a few times. The chain combines TRBV6-2 or TRBV6-3 with TRBJ2-1; possible D gene TRBD2, 5 bases. Trimming removed 0 bases at V and 9 bases at J, with 15 bases between. This CDR3 region has 15 residues. The V gene's germline CDR1 is MNHEY and CDR2 SVGEGT. CDR3 bases: TGTGCCAGCAGTTACTCGTCCGCAGCTCGGGGTGAGCAGTTCTTC. It specifies CASSYSSAARGEQFF.

This rearrangement joins TRBV11-3 to TRBJ2-7; 8 bases align to TRBD1. V gave up 6 bases and J gave up 5 bases; unmatched junction bases: 12. The CDR3 runs to 15 residues. The germline V gene encodes CDR1 SGHNT and CDR2 YENEEA. The DNA of the CDR3 is TGTGCCAGCAGTTTTGGGCACAGGGGGGCGGACGAGCAGTACTTC. It codes for CASSFGHRGADEQYF.

The chain carries TRBV9 and TRBJ1-2; D may be TRBD1 (5 bases). Germline CDR1 and CDR2: SGDLS and YYNGEE. Trimming cost V 3 bases and J 4 bases, with 22 bases left between them. The CDR3 contains 17 residues. The DNA for the CDR3 is TGTGCCAGCAGCGCCCCCCAGGTGGGGCCAGGCGGCTATGGCTACACCTTC. Protein product: CASSAPQVGPGGYGYTF. The variable domain in full, with the rest retrieved from reference TRBV9 and TRBJ1-2, is DSGVTQTPKHLITATGQRVTLRCSPRSGDLSVYWYQQSLDQGLQFLIQYYNGEERAKGNILERFSAQQFPDLHSELNLSSLELGDSALYFCASSAPQVGPGGYGYTFGSGTRLTVV.

This CDR3 is CASSPGGVMGTEAFF. The CDR3 nucleotides are TGCGCCAGCAGCCCCGGAGGGGTGATGGGGACTGAAGCTTTCTTT. The chain uses TRBV5-1 and TRBJ1-1; the D gene is possibly TRBD1 (5 bases). Per germline, CDR1 SGHRS and CDR2 YFSETQ. Deletions cut 4 bases from V and 5 bases from J, with 18 bases between. The CDR3 runs 15 residues.

CDR3 amino acids: CASSAADRYVNEQFF. In nucleotides, the CDR3 is TGTGCCAGCAGCGCGGCGGACAGGTACGTCAATGAGCAGTTCTTC. This rearrangement joins TRBV9 to TRBJ2-1, with TRBD1 matching over 7 bases. The ends lost 3 bases at V and 6 bases at J; junction bases unmatched: 9. From germline, CDR1 is SGDLS and CDR2 YYNGEE. The CDR3 contains 15 residues.